Included here is one TCR beta chain sequence, with context. Using immunoSEQ multiplex PCR, the repertoire was profiled, and TCRdb retains in-frame clones only, with some absent. The sample lists about 24,000 clones, around 84% seen once, with under 1.1% in the top ten. The sample comes from a study of T cell changes during pregnancy in multiple sclerosis. This CDR3 has 15 residues. In germline, CDR1 is LNHDA, CDR2 SQIVND (reference sequence). V was trimmed by 3 bases and J by 7 bases, leaving 19 bases between them. The sequencing used CD4+ T cells from peripheral blood mononuclear cells, collected in the second trimester of pregnancy. The chain carries TRBV19 and TRBJ2-7; tentatively, D is TRBD1 (5 bases). This sequence originates from a female donor in good health, enrolled as a control in a pregnancy study. CDR3 in amino acids: CASSIQRQKPGEQYF. As DNA, the CDR3 is TGTGCCAGTAGTATCCAACGACAGAAACCTGGGGAGCAGTACTTC.